Following are 24 T cell receptor beta chains from one sample sequenced in a study of T cells in localized non-small cell lung cancer. Profiled with immunoSEQ multiplex PCR; TCRdb holds only in-frame clones, not every one. The profile shows about 1,900 clones, 20% to 25% of them singletons. The source material was normal lung tissue next to the tumor, sampled before any cancer treatment. These receptor sequences come from a woman between 35 and 75 years old with stage I lung adenocarcinoma.

This clone is deemed large. CDR3 protein: CASSLDSQNTGELFF. CDR3 DNA sequence: TGTGCCAGCAGTCTAGACAGCCAGAACACCGGGGAGCTGTTTTTT. The V and J genes are TRBV6-8 and TRBJ2-2; tentatively, D is TRBD1 (5 bases). The germline V and J ends were trimmed by 5 bases and 1 base, with 11 bases remaining between them. Per the germline V gene, CDR1 is MNHGY and CDR2 is SAAAGT. The CDR3 is 15 residues long.

The chain is built from TRBV19 and TRBJ2-7; the D is unclear. This CDR3 spans 11 amino acids. V was clipped by 6 bases and J by 4 bases, with 7 bases between them. Germline lookup yields CDR1 LNHDA and CDR2 SQIVND (reference sequence). CDR3 DNA sequence: TGTGCCAGTAGATGGGGATACGAGCAGTACTTC. It yields the protein CASRWGYEQYF.

The DNA of the CDR3 is TGTGCCACAAAACGGGAGGATGGGCGTACGCAGTATTTT. Protein: CATKREDGRTQYF. This sequence joins TRBV19 and TRBJ2-3, with 7 bases that match TRBD2. The CDR3 extends over 13 amino acids. J lost 8 bases, V lost 10 bases, and 12 bases had no gene match. Germline CDR1 reads LNHDA; CDR2 reads SQIVND (reference sequence).

This clone has just a few counts. The gene calls are TRBV11-3 and TRBJ1-6; a possible D gene is TRBD1 (5 bases). The germline V gene encodes CDR1 SGHNT and CDR2 YENEEA. The CDR3 has 14 residues. Trimming took 2 bases from V and 9 from J, leaving 11 bases between them. Here the CDR3 DNA reads TGTGCCAGCAGCTTACTGCTCCAGGGTTCACCCCTCCACTTT. Protein: CASSLLLQGSPLHF.

The genes are TRBV11-3 and TRBJ1-1; D gene ambiguous. The CDR3 contains 15 residues. The germline CDR1 and CDR2 sequences are SGHNT and YENEEA. Deletions cut 2 bases from V and 4 bases from J, with 14 bases between. CDR3 nucleotide sequence: TGTGCCAGCAGCTTATATCCCGCGGTGCGCACTGAAGCTTTCTTT. Its translation: CASSLYPAVRTEAFF.

This chain links TRBV9 with TRBJ1-2; a weak D match, TRBD1 (5 bases). This CDR3 spans 17 amino acids. The germline V gene has CDR1 SGDLS and CDR2 YYNGEE. With 5 bases removed from V and 4 bases from J, the gap between germline ends came to 24 bases. CDR3 residues: CASSVLGSGFGGYGYTF. In nucleotides, the CDR3 is TGTGCCAGCAGTGTTTTGGGTTCAGGGTTCGGTGGCTATGGCTACACCTTC. The whole variable domain, remainder taken from reference TRBV9 and TRBJ1-2, is DSGVTQTPKHLITATGQRVTLRCSPRSGDLSVYWYQQSLDQGLQFLIQYYNGEERAKGNILERFSAQQFPDLHSELNLSSLELGDSALYFCASSVLGSGFGGYGYTFGSGTRLTVV.

Within the sample, this clone is large (0.1 to 1%). CDR3 in DNA: TGTGCCAGCAGTTTCCTGCGGATAATTATTCAGGATTCCTATGGCTACACCTTC. Protein: CASSFLRIIIQDSYGYTF. The V call is TRBV6-8, the J call TRBJ1-2; D is unresolved. The CDR3 has 18 residues. With 4 bases removed from V and 4 bases from J, the gap between germline ends came to 25 bases. Germline values: CDR1 MNHGY, CDR2 SAAAGT.

In its sample, this clone ranks as medium-sized. The chain links TRBV6-8 to TRBJ1-1; maybe TRBD1 (5 bases). V shed 3 bases and J shed 6 bases, with 11 bases lying between them. CDR1 is MNHGY and CDR2 is SAAAGT in the germline V gene. This CDR3 spans 13 amino acids. The CDR3 nucleotides read TGTGCCAGCAGTTATCCTGGGGGGGCTGAAGCTTTCTTT. Its translation is CASSYPGGAEAFF.

This clone has more than one count but fewer than ten. The chain links TRBV6-8 to TRBJ2-1, with D possibly being TRBD1 or TRBD2 (5 bases each). Germline V CDR1 and CDR2: MNHGY, SAAAGT. This CDR3 is built from 15 residues. Trimming removed 7 bases at V and 2 bases at J, with 15 bases between. The CDR3 nucleotides read TGTGCCAGCACCAGAAGGGGACGGGCCTACAATGAGCAGTTCTTC. Its translation: CASTRRGRAYNEQFF.

The chain joins TRBV9 to TRBJ1-2; D is uncertain. The CDR3 totals 14 residues. Deletions cut 6 bases from V and 2 bases from J, with 14 bases between. The germline gives CDR1 SGDLS, CDR2 YYNGEE. The CDR3 sequence is CASKKDFPNYGYTF. The CDR3, as DNA: TGTGCCAGCAAAAAGGATTTTCCGAACTATGGCTACACCTTC.

V is TRBV19 and J is TRBJ2-5, with 9 bases identical to TRBD2. CDR3 length: 16 amino acids. Germline values: CDR1 LNHDA, CDR2 SQIVND (reference sequence). V gave up 6 bases and J gave up 2 bases; unmatched junction bases: 10. CDR3 in amino acids: CASRAWGAGGQETQYF. Here the CDR3 DNA reads TGTGCCAGTAGAGCCTGGGGAGCGGGGGGACAAGAGACCCAGTACTTC.

J is TRBJ2-2 and V is TRBV18, with D uncertain. Germline assignment: CDR1 KGHSH and CDR2 LQKENI. V was pared by 0 bases and J by 0 bases, with 8 bases between. The CDR3 runs to 16 residues. Here the CDR3 reads CASSPPDVANTGELFF. In DNA, the CDR3 is TGTGCCAGCTCACCACCGGACGTAGCGAACACCGGGGAGCTGTTTTTT. Complete variable domain (other parts from reference TRBV18 and TRBJ2-2): NAGVMQNPRHLVRRRGQEARLRCSPMKGHSHVYWYRQLPEEGLKFMVYLQKENIIDESGMPKERFSAEFPKEGPSILRIQQVVRGDSAAYFCASSPPDVANTGELFFGEGSRLTVL.

In its sample, this clone ranks as medium-sized. The J gene is TRBJ1-4, the V gene TRBV11-3; 7 bases fit TRBD1. Trimming at V came to 5 bases and at J to 5 bases, leaving 8 bases not matched to a gene. This CDR3 is built from 15 residues. Germline assignment: CDR1 SGHNT and CDR2 YENEEA. The CDR3 here is CASSLQTGPNEKLFF. The CDR3 DNA reads as TGTGCCAGCAGCCTCCAGACAGGGCCAAATGAAAAACTGTTTTTT. The full variable domain, completed using reference TRBV11-3 and TRBJ1-4, is EAGVVQSPRYKIIEKKQPVAFWCNPISGHNTLYWYLQNLGQGPELLIRYENEEAVDDSQLPKDRFSAERLKGVDSTLKIQPAELGDSAVYLCASSLQTGPNEKLFFGSGTQLSVL.

The chain employs TRBV19 and TRBJ2-1; D not certain. V was shortened by 5 bases and J by 0 bases, with 14 bases between the two germline ends. The CDR3 is 16 amino acids. Germline V gene sequence: CDR1 LNHDA, CDR2 SQIVND (reference sequence). CDR3 sequence (DNA): TGTGCCAGTAGTCCAACAGCGTATAGCTCCTACAATGAGCAGTTCTTC. As protein: CASSPTAYSSYNEQFF.

The V and J genes are TRBV14 and TRBJ1-2; D remains ambiguous. In germline, CDR1 is SGHDN, CDR2 FVKESK. Trimming shortened V by 0 bases and J by 8 bases, and 13 bases separated the two germline ends. The CDR3 is 14 residues long. For the CDR3, the DNA is TGTGCCAGCAGCCAAGATCGGAGGACGGGCGGCTACACCTTC. Translated, it gives CASSQDRRTGGYTF.

The chain couples TRBV18 to TRBJ2-6; D unresolved. The V end lost 2 bases, the J end lost 11 bases, and 10 bases lay between the germline ends. From germline, CDR1 is KGHSH and CDR2 LQKENI. There are 13 residues in the CDR3. For the CDR3, the DNA is TGTGCCAGCTCACCATCCAAGGGTGACGTCCTGACTTTC. Its protein product is CASSPSKGDVLTF.

This clone has only a few counts. The rearrangement joins TRBV11-3 to TRBJ1-2; 10 nucleotides line up with TRBD1. Losses at the gene ends were 5 bases for V and 7 bases for J; bases not matched to a gene: 7. Germline V gene data show CDR1 as SGHNT and CDR2 as YENEEA. The CDR3 covers 14 residues. The CDR3 loop is CASSRGQGGLGYTF. DNA for the CDR3: TGTGCCAGCAGCCGTGGACAGGGGGGTCTTGGCTACACCTTC.

This clone was detected only a few times. CDR3 amino acids: CASSNRAQEKLFF. As DNA, the CDR3 is TGTGCCAGCTCTAACAGGGCCCAAGAAAAACTGTTTTTT. V and J are TRBV9 and TRBJ1-4, with D perhaps TRBD1 (6 bases). The germline CDR1 and CDR2 sequences are SGDLS and YYNGEE. The CDR3 length is 13 residues. Trimming pared 7 bases from V and 8 bases from J, leaving 15 bases between.

This clone appeared a single time. This chain joins TRBV28 and TRBJ2-4, with a possible D match to TRBD1 (6 bases). The CDR3 runs 12 residues. V dropped 3 bases and J dropped 11 bases, with 11 bases sitting between them. Per the germline V gene, CDR1 is MDHEN and CDR2 is SYDVKM. The CDR3: CASSLGAALQYF. The DNA for the CDR3 is TGTGCCAGCAGTTTGGGGGCCGCTCTTCAGTACTTC. Looking up the rest from reference TRBV28 and TRBJ2-4 gives the full variable domain: DVKVTQSSRYLVKRTGEKVFLECVQDMDHENMFWYRQDPGLGLRLIYFSYDVKMKEKGDIPEGYSVSREKKERFSLILESASTNQTSMYLCASSLGAALQYFGAGTRLSVL.

This clone was detected only a few times. This chain connects TRBV6-8 to TRBJ1-2; D not certain. V was shortened by 6 bases and J by 5 bases, with 13 bases between the two germline ends. Germline V gives CDR1 MNHGY, CDR2 SAAAGT. The CDR3 consists of 13 residues. This CDR3 reads CASRKTETYGYTF. CDR3 in DNA: TGTGCCAGCAGAAAAACCGAAACTTATGGCTACACCTTC.

This chain connects TRBV7-6 to TRBJ1-1; D uncertain. Per the germline V gene, CDR1 is SGHVS and CDR2 is FNYEAQ. Trimming stripped 5 bases from V and 8 bases from J, with 18 bases between. This CDR3 is built from 14 residues. The chain's CDR3 is CASSPVRGSMEAFF. The CDR3 DNA follows: TGTGCCAGCAGCCCGGTTAGAGGGTCTATGGAAGCTTTCTTT.

This clone ranks as medium-sized. The rearrangement links TRBV9 to TRBJ1-6, with D perhaps matching TRBD1 (5 bases). The V end lost 5 bases, the J end lost 10 bases, and 28 bases lay between the germline ends. Germline V CDR1 and CDR2: SGDLS, YYNGEE. This CDR3 comprises 18 residues. CDR3 nucleotides: TGTGCCAGCAGTGAAGATCTTCCCAAGCAGGCAGGGAGCTCACCCCTCCACTTT. This translates into CASSEDLPKQAGSSPLHF.

V usage is TRBV19 and J usage is TRBJ2-5; 14 nucleotides match TRBD2. Germline V CDR1 and CDR2: LNHDA, SQIVND (reference sequence). The CDR3 is made up of 15 amino acids. V was pared by 7 bases and J by 5 bases, with 6 bases of the junction left unmatched. CDR3 residues: CASTRTSGGRETQYF. The DNA for the CDR3 is TGTGCCAGTACCCGGACTAGCGGGGGGCGGGAGACCCAGTACTTC. Full variable domain (rest looked up from reference TRBV19 and TRBJ2-5): DGGITQSPKYLFRKEGQNVTLSCEQNLNHDAMYWYRQDPGQGLRLIYYSQIVNDFQKGDIAEGYSVSREKKESFPLTVTSAQKNPTAFYLCASTRTSGGRETQYFGPGTRLLVL.

The CDR3 DNA sequence: TGTGCCAGCAGCTTAGGATCCGGGAATCAGCCCCAGCATTTT. It yields the protein CASSLGSGNQPQHF. The chain employs TRBV11-3 and TRBJ1-5, with unresolved D. Germline CDR1 is SGHNT and CDR2 is YENEEA. The CDR3 is made up of 14 amino acids. V lost 1 base and J lost 4, with 8 bases in between.